The 26 T cell receptor beta chains below all came from one sample that was sequenced in a study of human T cells and chemical hapten exposure. Time point noted: patch test 1, 2 weeks after DPC sensitization. This sample's treatment: therapeutic diphenylcyclopropenone sensitization with weekly scalp DPC. From whole blood left unfractionated, total RNA was extracted. MiXCR, run by TCRdb on the RACE reads, gives a single entry per CDR3 protein. The sample carries more than 30,000 distinct CDR3 sequences, around 6.5% recorded once. The sample was whole blood, taken in connection with sensitization to the hapten diphenylcyclopropenone (DPC). All receptors derive from a woman between 25 and 40 years old with alopecia areata. Some clones in this sample may be carry-over from other donors' samples.

This clonotype was seen many times. J is TRBJ2-1 and V is TRBV12-3 or TRBV12-4; 8 bases fit TRBD2. J lost 2 bases, V lost 1 base, and 4 bases had no gene match. This CDR3 is built from 16 residues. The CDR3 reads CASSLGGGGTYNEQFF. The CDR3 DNA follows: TGTGCCAGCAGTTTAGGGGGCGGGGGGACCTACAATGAGCAGTTCTTC.

This clonotype was detected many times. The CDR3 DNA is TGTGCCAGCAGGGGGACAGGGACCTACGAGCAGTACTTC. Protein product: CASRGTGTYEQYF. V gene TRBV6-1 combines with J gene TRBJ2-7; 9 bases match TRBD1. The CDR3 covers 13 residues. Germline V gene sequence: CDR1 MNHNS, CDR2 SASEGT. Losses at the gene ends were 6 bases for V and 2 bases for J; bases not matched to a gene: 2.

This clonotype was found a few times. The chain links TRBV12-3 or TRBV12-4 to TRBJ1-1, with D tentatively TRBD1 (5 bases). Trimming took 3 bases from V and 4 from J, leaving 9 bases between them. This CDR3 is 13 amino acids long. The CDR3 reads CASSFGTGTEAFF. The CDR3 DNA reads TGTGCCAGCAGTTTTGGGACGGGCACTGAAGCTTTCTTT.

This clonotype was seen many times. The chain recombines TRBV4-1 with TRBJ1-2; no definite D call. CDR1 MGHRA and CDR2 YSYEKL come from the germline V gene. The V end was cut by 0 bases, the J end by 6 bases, with 5 bases between. The CDR3 is 12 amino acids. The CDR3 loop is CASSQDKNGYTF. The CDR3 nucleotides read TGCGCCAGCAGCCAAGACAAGAATGGCTACACCTTC.

V and J are TRBV5-6 and TRBJ2-5; TRBD2 matches 11 bases. With 5 bases clipped from V and 2 bases from J, the junction kept 8 bases outside the gene matches. Germline CDR1 SGHDT, CDR2 YYEEEE. The CDR3 consists of 16 residues. The CDR3 loop is CASSHLAGGTQETQYF. The CDR3 nucleotides are TGTGCCAGCAGTCACTTAGCGGGGGGGACTCAAGAGACCCAGTACTTC.

In its sample, this clonotype was seen many times. V usage is TRBV7-9 and J usage is TRBJ1-1; the D gene is possibly TRBD1 (5 bases). The CDR3 has 16 amino acids. Between the trimmed V and J ends, which lost 2 bases and 2 bases, there was a span of 15 bases. CDR1 SEHNR and CDR2 FQNEAQ come from the germline V gene (reference sequence). The CDR3 nucleotides are TGTGCCAGCAGCTTATGGTCCGGGGGGTTAAACACTGAAGCTTTCTTT. Residues: CASSLWSGGLNTEAFF.

This clonotype was counted only a few times. CDR3 residues: CAISGGAGGTDTQYF. The CDR3 DNA sequence: TGTGCCATCAGTGGGGGAGCGGGGGGCACAGATACGCAGTATTTT. The V call is TRBV10-3, the J call TRBJ2-3, with 8 bases lining up with TRBD2. V lost 4 bases and J lost 1; bases outside the gene matches: 4. The germline gives CDR1 ENHRY, CDR2 SYGVKD. The CDR3 extends over 15 amino acids.

The chain uses TRBV6-6 and TRBJ1-6; D unresolved. This CDR3 comprises 13 residues. CDR1 and CDR2 from the germline V gene are MNHNY and SVGAGI (reference sequence). Trimming took off 6 bases at V and 8 bases at J, with 11 bases between the two ends. CDR3 DNA: TGTGCCAGCAGGGCGGGAGTGGATTCACCCCTCCACTTT. This gives the protein CASRAGVDSPLHF.

This rearrangement joins TRBV7-9 to TRBJ1-1; D not resolved. The CDR3 contains 15 residues. Germline V gene sequence: CDR1 SEHNR, CDR2 FQNEAQ (reference sequence). Trimming left V 4 bases short and J 0 bases short, with 12 bases between. Here the CDR3 DNA reads TGTGCCAGCAGCTCACCCCGGACGGTGAACACTGAAGCTTTCTTT. Translated, it gives CASSSPRTVNTEAFF.

This clonotype was seen more than once but under ten times. The chain couples TRBV7-9 to TRBJ1-4, with D perhaps matching TRBD1 (6 bases). CDR3 length equals 13 residues. V lost 2 bases to trimming and J lost 6 bases, with 7 bases between them. CDR1 and CDR2 (germline): SEHNR, FQNEAQ (reference sequence). CDR3 in amino acids: CASSLQGYEKLFF. CDR3 bases: TGTGCCAGCAGCTTACAGGGGTATGAAAAACTGTTTTTT.

This clonotype was counted ten times or more. The rearrangement uses TRBV20-1 and TRBJ2-3, with 11 nucleotides matching TRBD2. The CDR3 loop spans 15 amino acids. Germline CDR1 DFQATT, CDR2 SNEGSKA (reference sequence). Unmatched junction bases numbered 8, after V lost 5 bases and J lost 4 bases. CDR3 sequence reads: CSARSIAGGPDTQYF. The CDR3 coding sequence is TGCAGTGCTCGATCAATAGCGGGGGGGCCAGATACGCAGTATTTT.

This clonotype was seen a few times. The chain combines TRBV20-1 with TRBJ2-3; D is unresolved. This CDR3 is built from 13 residues. Germline-derived CDR1 and CDR2 are DFQATT and SNEGSKA (reference sequence). Trimming stripped 1 base from V and 0 bases from J, with 5 bases between. The CDR3 bases are TGCAGTGCTAGAGGGGGTAGCACAGATACGCAGTATTTT. This codes for CSARGGSTDTQYF.

The rearrangement uses TRBV6-1 and TRBJ1-1; weak D call: TRBD1 (6 bases). From germline, CDR1 is MNHNS and CDR2 SASEGT. The CDR3 length is 14 residues. The V and J ends lost 5 bases and 0 bases respectively, with 10 bases between them. CDR3 sequence reads: CASSLRGVNTEAFF. DNA of the CDR3: TGTGCCAGCAGTCTGAGGGGGGTGAACACTGAAGCTTTCTTT.

This clonotype was counted a few times. The chain joins TRBV5-1 to TRBJ1-5, with a weak D call TRBD1 (5 bases). Trimming shortened V by 2 bases and J by 6 bases, and 15 bases separated the two germline ends. Germline V gene sequence: CDR1 SGHRS, CDR2 YFSETQ. CDR3 length: 15 residues. The CDR3 nucleotides are TGCGCCAGCAGCTTATCCCCAGGGAGCGGTCAGCCCCAGCATTTT. Its protein is CASSLSPGSGQPQHF.

This clonotype appeared many times. The gene calls are TRBV4-3 and TRBJ1-1, with 9 nucleotides matching TRBD1. Trimming removed 2 bases from V and 3 bases from J; junction bases left unmatched: 7. The V gene's germline CDR1 is LGHNA and CDR2 YSLEER. The length of the CDR3 is 16 residues. The CDR3 nucleotides read TGCGCCAGCAGCCAATGGGCGACAGGGGGGTACACTGAAGCTTTCTTT. The encoded protein is CASSQWATGGYTEAFF.

This clonotype was recorded at least ten times. The chain links TRBV12-3 or TRBV12-4 to TRBJ1-5; D is undetermined. This CDR3 has 15 residues. V was trimmed by 6 bases and J by 2 bases, leaving 14 bases between them. The CDR3: CASSPGVVGNQPQHF. The CDR3 region has the DNA TGTGCCAGCAGCCCCGGGGTGGTCGGCAATCAGCCCCAGCATTTT.

Ten or more counts support this clonotype. The CDR3 here is CSVENTGQGREQYF. DNA for the CDR3: TGCAGCGTTGAAAACACGGGACAGGGGCGCGAGCAGTACTTC. This chain links TRBV29-1 with TRBJ2-7, with 10 bases matching TRBD1. CDR3 length: 14 amino acids. The ends lost 2 bases at V and 6 bases at J; junction bases unmatched: 7. Germline V lookup: CDR1 SQVTM, CDR2 ANQGSEA.

The sample holds a few counts of this clonotype. The rearrangement uses TRBV25-1 and TRBJ2-5, with D possibly matching TRBD2 (6 bases). Germline-derived CDR1 and CDR2 are MGHDK and SYGVNS. Trimming removed 5 bases at V and 4 bases at J, with 20 bases between. CDR3 length: 16 amino acids. CDR3 region: CASSRPGTSRGETQYF. In DNA form, the CDR3 reads TGTGCCAGCAGTCGCCCCGGGACTTCCCGAGGAGAGACCCAGTACTTC.

Many counts were recorded for this clonotype. The J gene is TRBJ1-4, the V gene TRBV2; 9 positions agree with TRBD1. The V gene's germline CDR1 is SNHLY and CDR2 FYNNEI. J was trimmed by 8 bases and V by 7 bases; bases with no gene match: 5. This CDR3 is built from 13 residues. The CDR3 DNA is TGTGCCAGCAACGACAGGGGGAGGGAAAAACTGTTTTTT. Protein: CASNDRGREKLFF.

This chain uses TRBV28 with TRBJ2-7, with D possibly TRBD2 on 5 matching bases. CDR1 MDHEN and CDR2 SYDVKM come from the germline V gene. The CDR3 runs 14 residues. V shed 10 bases and J shed 4 bases, with 20 bases lying between them. In DNA, the CDR3 is TGTGCCATTACCCCGGGAACCACCCTATACGAGCAGTACTTC. It codes for CAITPGTTLYEQYF. Full variable domain (outside the CDR3, taken from reference TRBV28 and TRBJ2-7): DVKVTQSSRYLVKRTGEKVFLECVQDMDHENMFWYRQDPGLGLRLIYFSYDVKMKEKGDIPEGYSVSREKKERFSLILESASTNQTSMYLCAITPGTTLYEQYFGPGTRLTVT.

The sample holds many counts of this clonotype. V and J are TRBV6-5 and TRBJ1-6; D ambiguous. The CDR3 runs to 15 residues. Trimming took 2 bases from V and 2 from J, leaving 7 bases between them. Per the germline V gene, CDR1 is MNHEY and CDR2 is SVGAGI. CDR3 DNA: TGTGCCAGCAGTTACGGGGTTACCTATAATTCACCCCTCCACTTT. As protein: CASSYGVTYNSPLHF.

By sample fraction, this clonotype is large. Written as DNA, the CDR3 is TGTGCCAGCAGCTTAAGGAGGGAAGATGAAAAACTGTTTTTT. Translation gives CASSLRREDEKLFF. The gene calls are TRBV7-9 and TRBJ1-4; no definite D call. Germline assignment: CDR1 SEHNR and CDR2 FQNEAQ (reference sequence). Trimming took off 2 bases at V and 6 bases at J, with 10 bases between the two ends. There are 14 residues in the CDR3. The whole variable domain, filled in from reference TRBV7-9 and TRBJ1-4, reads DTGVSQNPRHKITKRGQNVTFRCDPISEHNRLYWYRQTLGQGPEFLTYFQNEAQLEKSRLLSDRFSAERPKGSFSTLEIQRTEQGDSAMYLCASSLRREDEKLFFGSGTQLSVL.

The table lists this clonotype with a few counts. The chain joins TRBV15 to TRBJ1-5; 8 nucleotides agree with TRBD1. This CDR3 region has 15 residues. The V segment lost 5 bases and the J segment 7 bases; nucleotides outside the gene matches: 10. Germline-derived CDR1 and CDR2 are LNHNV and YYDKDF (reference sequence). The CDR3 DNA reads TGTGCCACCAGCGTCCGGACAGGGTTGGGACAGCCCCAGCATTTT. Translating gives CATSVRTGLGQPQHF.

This clonotype was seen repeatedly, ten times or more. This sequence joins TRBV28 and TRBJ1-1; no definite D call. The CDR3 is 13 amino acids. The germline CDR1 and CDR2 sequences are MDHEN and SYDVKM. Trimming removed 3 bases at V and 1 base at J, with 6 bases between. Here the CDR3 reads CASSLSANTEAFF. DNA for the CDR3: TGTGCCAGCAGTTTGTCAGCGAACACTGAAGCTTTCTTT.

This clonotype was recorded a few times. V gene TRBV12-3 or TRBV12-4 combines with J gene TRBJ2-2, with 7 bases fitting TRBD2. CDR3 length: 15 amino acids. V gave up 3 bases and J gave up 2 bases; unmatched junction bases: 3. The CDR3 is CASSFGGSNTGELFF. In nucleotides, the CDR3 is TGTGCCAGCAGTTTCGGGGGGTCCAACACCGGGGAGCTGTTTTTT.

This clonotype appeared many times. The rearrangement uses TRBV12-3 or TRBV12-4 and TRBJ1-2; TRBD1 matches at 9 bases. This CDR3 comprises 17 residues. V dropped 4 bases and J dropped 5; count of bases not matched to a gene: 14. The CDR3 DNA is TGTGCCAGCAGTTCCACCGTCAGGGGACAGGGTGGATATGGCTACACCTTC. As protein: CASSSTVRGQGGYGYTF.